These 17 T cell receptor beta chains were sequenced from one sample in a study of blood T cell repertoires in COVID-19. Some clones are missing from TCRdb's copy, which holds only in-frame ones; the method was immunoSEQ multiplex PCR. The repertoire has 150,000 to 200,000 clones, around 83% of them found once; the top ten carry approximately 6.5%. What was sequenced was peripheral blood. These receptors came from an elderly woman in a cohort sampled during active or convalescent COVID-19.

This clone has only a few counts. In DNA form, the CDR3 reads TGTGCCAGCTCACCAGCGAGGGATGGGACTGAAGCTTTCTTT. Translation: CASSPARDGTEAFF. This sequence joins TRBV18 and TRBJ1-1, with no clear D. CDR1 is KGHSH and CDR2 is LQKENI in the germline V gene. V shed 2 bases and J shed 5 bases, with 12 bases lying between them. The CDR3 contains 14 residues.

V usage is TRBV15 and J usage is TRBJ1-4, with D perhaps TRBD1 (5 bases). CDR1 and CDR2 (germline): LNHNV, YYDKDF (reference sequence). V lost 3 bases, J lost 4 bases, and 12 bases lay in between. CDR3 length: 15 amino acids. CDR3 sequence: CATSSRADINEKLFF. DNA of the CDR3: TGTGCCACCAGCAGCCGGGCGGACATTAATGAAAAACTGTTTTTT.

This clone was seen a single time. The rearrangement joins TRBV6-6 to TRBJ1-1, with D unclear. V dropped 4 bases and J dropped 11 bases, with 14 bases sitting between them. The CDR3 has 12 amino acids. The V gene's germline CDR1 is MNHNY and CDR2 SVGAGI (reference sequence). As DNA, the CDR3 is TGTGCCAGCAGTTCCCCGAGCACTGGTGCTTTCTTT. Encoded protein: CASSSPSTGAFF.

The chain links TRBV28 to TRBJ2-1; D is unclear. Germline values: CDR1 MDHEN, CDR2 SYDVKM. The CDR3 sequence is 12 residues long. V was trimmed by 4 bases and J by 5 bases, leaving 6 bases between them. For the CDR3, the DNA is TGTGCCAGCAGTTCCAACAACAATGAGCAGTTCTTC. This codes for CASSSNNNEQFF.

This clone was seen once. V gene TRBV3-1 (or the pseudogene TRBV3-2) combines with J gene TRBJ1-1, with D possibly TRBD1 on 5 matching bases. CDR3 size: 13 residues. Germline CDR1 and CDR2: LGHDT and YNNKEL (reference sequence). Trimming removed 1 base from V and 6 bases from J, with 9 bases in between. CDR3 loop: CASSQGRGAEAFF. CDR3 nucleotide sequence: TGTGCCAGCAGCCAAGGGAGGGGCGCTGAAGCTTTCTTT.

Written as DNA, the CDR3 is TGCGCCAGCAGCTGGGGACAGGAGCTCGGTGAAGCTTTCTTT. Protein sequence: CASSWGQELGEAFF. This chain joins TRBV5-1 and TRBJ1-1; 8 bases are a match to TRBD1. Germline V gene data show CDR1 as SGHRS and CDR2 as YFSETQ. J gave up 7 bases and V 3 bases, and 8 bases lay outside the gene matches. The CDR3 length is 14 residues.

The CDR3 region is CASSKEPGETGNVAYEQYF. CDR3 nucleotide sequence: TGTGCCAGCAGCAAAGAACCGGGTGAGACAGGGAATGTCGCCTACGAGCAGTACTTC. V is TRBV21-1 and J is TRBJ2-7; TRBD1, the table's D call, lacks a check against the DNA. TRBV21-1 is deemed a pseudogene. The CDR3 has 19 amino acids.

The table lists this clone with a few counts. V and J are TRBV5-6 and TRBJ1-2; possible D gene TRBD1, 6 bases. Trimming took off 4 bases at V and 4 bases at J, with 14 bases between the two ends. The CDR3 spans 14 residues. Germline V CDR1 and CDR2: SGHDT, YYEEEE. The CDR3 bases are TGTGCCAGCAGCCTGACAGGCGGTCGCTATGGCTACACCTTC. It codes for CASSLTGGRYGYTF.

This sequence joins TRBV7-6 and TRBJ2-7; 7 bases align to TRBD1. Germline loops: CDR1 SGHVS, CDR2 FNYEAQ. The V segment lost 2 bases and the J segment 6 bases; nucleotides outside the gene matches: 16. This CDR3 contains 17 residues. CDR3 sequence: CASSLRLTGRPNAEQYF. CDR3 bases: TGTGCCAGCAGCTTAAGGTTGACAGGGCGGCCAAATGCCGAGCAGTACTTC.

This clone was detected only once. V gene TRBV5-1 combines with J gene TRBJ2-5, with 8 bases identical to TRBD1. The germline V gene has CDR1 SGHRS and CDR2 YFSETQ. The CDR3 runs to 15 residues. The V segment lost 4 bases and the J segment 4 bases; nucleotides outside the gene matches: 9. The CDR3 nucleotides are TGCGCCAGCAGCCCGACAGGGGCCGCAGGAGAGACCCAGTACTTC. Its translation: CASSPTGAAGETQYF.

The CDR3 is CASSEALGLSGNTIYF. CDR3 bases: TGTGCCAGCAGTGAAGCGTTGGGGCTCTCTGGAAACACCATATATTTT. The rearrangement uses TRBV6-1 and TRBJ1-3, with D possibly being TRBD1 (5 bases). The CDR3 consists of 16 residues. Per the germline V gene, CDR1 is MNHNS and CDR2 is SASEGT. V dropped 0 bases and J dropped 0 bases, with 9 bases sitting between them.

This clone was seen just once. The CDR3 nucleotides are TGTGCCAGCAGCGAGAGGGACAGTGGTTATGGCTACACCTTC. It codes for CASSERDSGYGYTF. V usage is TRBV7-2 and J usage is TRBJ1-2, with 7 bases lining up with TRBD1. V lost 5 bases and J lost 5; bases outside the gene matches: 8. Germline-derived CDR1 and CDR2 are SGHTA and FQGNSA. This CDR3 contains 14 residues.

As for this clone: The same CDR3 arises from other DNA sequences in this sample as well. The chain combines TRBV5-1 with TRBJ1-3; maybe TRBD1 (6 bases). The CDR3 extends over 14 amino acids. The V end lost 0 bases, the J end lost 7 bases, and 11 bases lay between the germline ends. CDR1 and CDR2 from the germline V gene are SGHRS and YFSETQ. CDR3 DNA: TGCGCCAGCAGCTTGGCAGGGAGGGGGAACACCATATATTTT. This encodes CASSLAGRGNTIYF.

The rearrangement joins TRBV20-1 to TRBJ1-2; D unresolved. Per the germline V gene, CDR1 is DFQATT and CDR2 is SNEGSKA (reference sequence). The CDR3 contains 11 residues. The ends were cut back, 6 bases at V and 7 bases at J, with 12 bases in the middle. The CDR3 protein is CSAPGEVGYTF. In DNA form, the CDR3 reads TGCAGTGCACCTGGGGAGGTTGGCTACACCTTC.

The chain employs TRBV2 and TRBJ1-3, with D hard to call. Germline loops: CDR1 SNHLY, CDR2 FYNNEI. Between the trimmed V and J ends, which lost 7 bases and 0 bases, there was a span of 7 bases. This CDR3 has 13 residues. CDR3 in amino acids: CASNSYSGNTIYF. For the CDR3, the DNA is TGTGCCAGCAACTCTTACTCTGGAAACACCATATATTTT.

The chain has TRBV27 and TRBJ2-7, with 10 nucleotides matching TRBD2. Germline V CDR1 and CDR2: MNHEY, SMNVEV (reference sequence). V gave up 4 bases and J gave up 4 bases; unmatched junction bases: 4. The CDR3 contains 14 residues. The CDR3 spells CASSSLAGVYEQYF. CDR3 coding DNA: TGTGCCAGCAGTTCCCTAGCGGGGGTATACGAGCAGTACTTC.

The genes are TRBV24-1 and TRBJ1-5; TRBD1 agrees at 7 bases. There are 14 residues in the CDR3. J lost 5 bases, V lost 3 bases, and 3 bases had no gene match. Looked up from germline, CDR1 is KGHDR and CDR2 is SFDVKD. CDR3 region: CATSDARGDQPQHF. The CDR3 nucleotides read TGTGCCACCAGTGATGCCAGGGGGGATCAGCCCCAGCATTTT.